This T cell receptor (beta chain) was captured by sequencing in a study of OX40 agonist ivuxolimab in advanced cancers. Across the study: Patients with hepatocellular carcinoma, melanoma, renal cell or head and neck cancer made up the dose-escalation patients. Treatment received earlier with anti-PD-1, anti-PD-L1 or anti-CTLA-4 agents was allowed, and under 50% had some. General observations from the study: Undetermined was the antigen specificity of the expanded peripheral T cells. Among T cells, CD8+ cells averaged more expanded clones than CD4+ cells.

Note on this clone: Its antigen is still unknown.

This CDR3 is 15 amino acids long. Germline V lookup: CDR1 LGHNT, CDR2 FRNRAP. V was clipped by 3 bases and J by 2 bases; unmatched bases: 5. The table came from immunoSEQ multiplex PCR; TCRdb's copy has only in-frame clones and leaves some out. This sample yields 40,000 to 45,000 clones, of which approximately 81% are seen a single time; about 16% belongs to the top ten. Specimen: CD4+ or CD8+ T cells sorted from blood, collected in a trial of the OX40 agonist ivuxolimab. The TCR originated in an adult with an advanced solid tumor such as melanoma, head and neck, liver or kidney cancer. The chain uses TRBV12-5 and TRBJ2-7; 9 bases are a match to TRBD1. The CDR3 spells CASGLWDRDPYEQYF. The CDR3 nucleotides read TGTGCTAGTGGTTTATGGGACAGGGACCCCTACGAGCAGTACTTC.